These T cell receptor beta chains were read from a single sample in a study of cytomegalovirus exposure and HLA in healthy donors. Libraries were prepared by immunoSEQ multiplex PCR; TCRdb keeps only in-frame clonotypes and omits some of them. The table lists some 91,000 clones, roughly 80% of them singletons, with more than 3% in the top ten. The sequencing sample was made of PBMCs. These receptor sequences come from a man aged 35 to 55 in good health and CMV-seronegative. Each CDR3 is given with its conserved first and last residue. D genes are given only for firm matches. Rows may omit the clone size; those that give it use once, few, many or a size class.

TRBJ2-2	-	-	TRBV27	TGTGCCAGCAGTCCCAGGGTGGCCGGGGAGCTGTTTTTT	CASSPRVAGELFF
TRBJ1-5	once	TRBD1	TRBV7-6	TGTGCCAGCAGCTTAGCAACCCGGGACAGGGGGCGGCGTAGCAATCAGCCCCAGCATTTT	CASSLATRDRGRRSNQPQHF
TRBJ2-5	few	-	TRBV7-6	TGTGCCAGCAGCCACTCGAGACTCGACGGGCAAGAGACCCAGTACTTC	CASSHSRLDGQETQYF
TRBJ2-7	-	-	TRBV5-1	TGCGCCAGCAGCTTGGAAACAGGGCTCTACGAGCAGTACTTC	CASSLETGLYEQYF
TRBJ1-1	-	-	TRBV10-3	TGTGCCATCACTGCCAGACTGGACACTGAAGCTTTCTTT	CAITARLDTEAFF
TRBJ2-1	once	TRBD2	TRBV29-1	TGCAGCGTTGAAGTGGGCCGGGGGGAAGTGGGGCAGTTCTTC	CSVEVGRGEVGQFF
TRBJ2-1	few	TRBD1	TRBV4-1	TGCGCCAGCAGCCACTTGAGGGACAGGCAGTTCTTC	CASSHLRDRQFF
TRBJ2-7	few	TRBD1	TRBV5-1	TGCGCCAGCAGACCTACAGGGGGAACCTACGAGCAGTACTTC	CASRPTGGTYEQYF
TRBJ2-7	once	-	TRBV28	TGTGCCAGCAGTTTATCTGGCCAGGGCTCCTACGAGCAGTACTTC	CASSLSGQGSYEQYF
TRBJ2-7	-	TRBD2	TRBV6-6	TGTGCCAGCAGTTACACGAGCGGGGGGGTGGTGCAGTACTTC	CASSYTSGGVVQYF
TRBJ1-4	-	-	TRBV30	TGTGCCTGGACAGGGGACACTAATGAAAAACTGTTTTTT	CAWTGDTNEKLFF
TRBJ2-2	-	-	TRBV6-1	TGTGCCAGCAGTGAAAGGCAGGGCTCCCCCGGGGAGCTGTTTTTT	CASSERQGSPGELFF
TRBJ2-7	-	-	TRBV10-3	TGTGCCATCAGGGGGACTGTCTCTGACGAGCAGTACTTC	CAIRGTVSDEQYF
TRBJ2-1	few	TRBD2	TRBV7-9	TGTGCCAGCAGCTTCACTAGCGGGAGAAGCAATGAGCAGTTCTTC	CASSFTSGRSNEQFF
TRBJ2-2	-	-	TRBV13	TGTGCCAGCAGCTTAGGACAGACAATGGTTAACACCGGGGAGCTGTTTTTT	CASSLGQTMVNTGELFF
TRBJ2-5	-	-	TRBV7-9	TGTGCCAGCAGCTTACCCGACCGGGGTCGTAACTTC	CASSLPDRGRNF
TRBJ2-7	-	TRBD2	TRBV7-6	TGTGCCAGCAGCTCAGCCGGGACTAGCCGCGAGCAGTACTTC	CASSSAGTSREQYF
TRBJ1-1	once	TRBD1	TRBV19	TGTGCCAGTAGTATATCTCGGTCAGGGGGTGAAGCTTTCTTT	CASSISRSGGEAFF
TRBJ2-7	-	TRBD1	TRBV9	TGTGCCAGCAGCGTAGACAGGGGGTCGTACAAGCAGTACTTC	CASSVDRGSYKQYF
TRBJ2-7	-	TRBD2	TRBV7-2	TGTGCCAGCAGCTTAGTGGGTCATCCTAGCGGACGCTACGAGCAGTACTTC	CASSLVGHPSGRYEQYF
TRBJ2-2	-	-	TRBV2	TGTGCCAGCAGTGAATTCCGGGACACCGGGGAGCTGTTTTTT	CASSEFRDTGELFF
TRBJ2-1	once	TRBD2	TRBV5-1	TGCGCCAGCACGACTAGCGGCTACAATGAGCAGTTCTTC	CASTTSGYNEQFF
TRBJ2-1	once	TRBD2	TRBV4-2	TGTGCCAGCAGCCAAGGAGCTAGCGGGAGGACCAATGAGCAGTTCTTC	CASSQGASGRTNEQFF
TRBJ2-7	-	-	TRBV19	TGTGCCAGTAGTATGACCGCAGGGGACGAGCAGTACTTC	CASSMTAGDEQYF
TRBJ2-2	-	-	TRBV5-4	TGTGCCAGCAGCTTGCAGGTGGGGGAGGCCGGGGAGCTGTTTTTT	CASSLQVGEAGELFF
TRBJ1-3	-	-	TRBV7-9	TGTGCCAGCTACTCTGGAAACACCATATATTTT	CASYSGNTIYF
TRBJ2-7	-	TRBD1	TRBV30	TGTGCCTGGAGTAAGGACAGGGGGCAGGACGAGCAGTACTTC	CAWSKDRGQDEQYF
TRBJ1-6	-	TRBD1	TRBV28	TGTGCCAGCAGTCCGGGACAGGGGTACTCACCCCTCCACTTT	CASSPGQGYSPLHF
TRBJ2-1	-	TRBD2	TRBV11-2	TGTGCCAGCAGGAGGGACTACTACAATGAGCAGTTCTTC	CASRRDYYNEQFF
TRBJ1-6	-	TRBD1	TRBV6-4	TGTGCCAGCAGGGGGACAGGGGGAGAGAATTCACCCCTCCACTTT	CASRGTGGENSPLHF
TRBJ2-7	-	-	TRBV21-1	TGTGCCAGCAGCAACCCTAGACCCGGGACAGTCTACGAGCAGTACTTC	CASSNPRPGTVYEQYF
TRBJ2-1	-	-	TRBV7-3	TGTGCCAGCAGCCCTAAAAGGGGGGGCGGGGATGAGCAGTTCTTC	CASSPKRGGGDEQFF
TRBJ2-6	-	TRBD1	TRBV28	TGTGCCAGCAGCATTAGGGGACAGTCTCCCTCTGGGGCCAACGTCCTGACTTTC	CASSIRGQSPSGANVLTF
TRBJ2-1	-	-	TRBV4-1	TGCGCCAGCAGCCAAGCAGCAGGGTTTGGATACTCCTACAATGAGCAGTTCTTC	CASSQAAGFGYSYNEQFF
TRBJ2-4	-	TRBD1	TRBV5-6	TGTGCCAGCAGCTCGGGACAGACCCTAGCCAAAAACATTCAGTACTTC	CASSSGQTLAKNIQYF
TRBJ2-3	-	TRBD2	TRBV5-1	TGCGCCAGCAGCTTGGCCGGCGCGGGGGGAATAACAGATACGCAGTATTTT	CASSLAGAGGITDTQYF
TRBJ2-7	-	-	TRBV5-6	TGTGCCAGCAGCTTGGGCCTGGGGGGAGCCTCCTACGAGCAGTACTTC	CASSLGLGGASYEQYF
TRBJ1-4	-	TRBD1	TRBV30	TGTGCCTGGAGTGTACAAGGGGGCAACGAAAAACTGTTTTTT	CAWSVQGGNEKLFF
TRBJ1-2	-	-	TRBV7-8	TGTGCCAGCAGCTCGACAGGAACTACTAACTATGGCTACACCTTC	CASSSTGTTNYGYTF
TRBJ1-1	-	TRBD1	TRBV19	TGTGCCAGTAGACCCCCTTACAGGGGGCTCACTGAAGCTTTCTTT	CASRPPYRGLTEAFF
TRBJ2-7	many	-	TRBV7-9	TGTGCGACGGGACTCTACTCCTACGAGCAGTACTTC	CATGLYSYEQYF